The clone carrying this TCR beta chain occurred a few times. Its antigen is as yet unknown. CDR1 MNHEY and CDR2 SMNVEV come from the germline V gene (reference sequence). This CDR3 region has 16 residues. V shed 7 bases, J shed 0 bases, and the junction held 11 bases outside the gene matches. The data stem from a study of cytomegalovirus exposure and HLA in healthy donors. Whole-study context: A previous analysis identified more than 100 million unique TCR beta sequences derived from roughly 180 million T cells.

Overall study results and limits: A reported reduction in N-insertions relative to the roughly 700-donor mean was seen in an Asian-associated ancestry cluster in a later analysis.

A multiplex PCR was run with 60 Vbeta primers and 13 Jbeta primers. The method was immunoSEQ multiplex PCR; TCRdb's version includes in-frame clones alone and lacks a portion of them. The data contain 130,000 to 150,000 clones, around 80% of them singletons. This TCR was sampled from a female donor in good health and CMV-seronegative. This chain joins TRBV27 and TRBJ2-7; 8 bases are shared with TRBD1. Source material: PBMCs. CDR3 sequence: CASTIVRDRSSYEQYF. The DNA of the CDR3 is TGTGCCAGCACCATCGTAAGGGACAGGAGCTCCTACGAGCAGTACTTC.